This T cell receptor beta chain was retrieved from a study of blood T cell repertoires in COVID-19. Background on the study: Acute and convalescent COVID-19 samples came from the United States, Italy and Spain. PBMCs, B-cell-depleted T cells, or T cells were the source of the cDNA or gDNA that made up the material.

Methods used by the authors: Counts of nucleated cells, estimated from reference gene primer amplification, were obtained. Clones were sequenced by immunoSEQ multiplex PCR, and TCRdb holds only the in-frame ones, with some missing. V, J and clone size reflect that table, while D and trimming were determined from the DNA. In the table there are approximately 97,000 clones, roughly 80% of which are singletons. Germline V gene lookup returns CDR1 SNHLY and CDR2 FYNNEI. This CDR3 spans 14 amino acids. V was clipped by 6 bases and J by 6 bases, with 17 bases between them. Sequencing input: peripheral blood. The source of this sequence is a man between 60 and 75 years old with active or convalescent COVID-19. This chain links TRBV2 with TRBJ1-1, with no clear D. The CDR3 coding sequence is TGTGCCAGCAGCGGAGGTCCCCCTCGCGCTGAAGCTTTCTTT. Its protein is CASSGGPPRAEAFF.